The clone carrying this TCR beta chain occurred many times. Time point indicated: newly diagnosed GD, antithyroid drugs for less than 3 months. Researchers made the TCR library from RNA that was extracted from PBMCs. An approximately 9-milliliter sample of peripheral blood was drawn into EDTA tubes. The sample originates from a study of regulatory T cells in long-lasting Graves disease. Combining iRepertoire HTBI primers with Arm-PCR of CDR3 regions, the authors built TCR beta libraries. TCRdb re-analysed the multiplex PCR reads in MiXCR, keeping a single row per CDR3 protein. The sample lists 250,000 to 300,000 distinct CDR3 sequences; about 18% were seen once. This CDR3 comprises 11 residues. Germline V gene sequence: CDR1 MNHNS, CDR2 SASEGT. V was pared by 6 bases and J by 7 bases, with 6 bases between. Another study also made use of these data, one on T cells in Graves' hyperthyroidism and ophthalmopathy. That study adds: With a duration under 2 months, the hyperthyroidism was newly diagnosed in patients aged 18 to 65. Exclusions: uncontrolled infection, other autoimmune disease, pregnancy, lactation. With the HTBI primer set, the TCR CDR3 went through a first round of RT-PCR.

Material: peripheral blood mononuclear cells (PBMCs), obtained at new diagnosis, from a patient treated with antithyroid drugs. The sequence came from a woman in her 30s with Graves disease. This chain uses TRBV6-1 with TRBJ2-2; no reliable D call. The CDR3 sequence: CASSMRGELFF. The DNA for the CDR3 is TGTGCCAGCAGCATGCGCGGGGAGCTGTTTTTT.